The 10 T cell receptor beta chains below all came from one sample that was sequenced in a study of shared clonotypes between healthy human individuals. Repertoires were generated with immunoSEQ multiplex PCR, while TCRdb's copy carries only in-frame clones and drops some. The data contain approximately 640,000 clones, roughly 78% of them singletons. The material sequenced was memory CD4+ T cells sorted from blood. Subset defined: CD45RA-negative fraction. The receptors derive from a woman aged 30 to 39 in good health.

The rearrangement links TRBV5-1 to TRBJ2-5, with D perhaps TRBD2 (6 bases). The CDR3 spans 14 residues. Germline V lookup: CDR1 SGHRS, CDR2 YFSETQ. V gave up 4 bases and J gave up 2 bases, with 12 bases separating them. CDR3 bases: TGCGCCAGCAGCCTGGACGGACTACAAGAGACCCAGTACTTC. Its translation: CASSLDGLQETQYF.

The chain joins TRBV6-6 to TRBJ2-1; D not certain. The V and J ends lost 5 bases and 11 bases respectively, with 10 bases between them. The germline V gene encodes CDR1 MNHNY and CDR2 SVGAGI (reference sequence). The CDR3 contains 11 residues. CDR3 DNA: TGTGCCAGCAGTAAACAAGGACAGCAGTTCTTC. Translated, it gives CASSKQGQQFF.

At least ten counts were recorded for this clone. The V call is TRBV7-3, the J call TRBJ2-7; D not certain. CDR3 length equals 15 residues. Trimming took 1 base from V and 5 from J, leaving 15 bases between them. Germline values: CDR1 SGHTA, CDR2 FQGTGA. CDR3 sequence: CASSLSSVPQNEQYF. The DNA of the CDR3 is TGTGCCAGCAGCTTAAGTTCGGTCCCCCAGAACGAGCAGTACTTC.

This clone was detected many times. The chain links TRBV2 to TRBJ2-3; D gene uncertain. Trimming took 2 bases from V and 2 from J, leaving 8 bases between them. The CDR3 is made up of 14 amino acids. From germline, CDR1 is SNHLY and CDR2 FYNNEI. The CDR3 DNA follows: TGTGCCAGCAGTGAATTTGGGTTCACAGATACGCAGTATTTT. Translating gives CASSEFGFTDTQYF.

The gene calls are TRBV5-4 and TRBJ2-3; 10 bases align to TRBD2. Germline CDR1 SGHNT, CDR2 YYREEE (reference sequence). The CDR3 sequence is 18 residues long. The ends lost 0 bases at V and 2 bases at J; junction bases unmatched: 9. The CDR3: CASSLGGAGGVFTDTQYF. The CDR3 nucleotides read TGTGCCAGCAGCTTGGGGGGAGCGGGAGGGGTTTTCACAGATACGCAGTATTTT.

The chain joins TRBV27 to TRBJ2-1, with TRBD2 matching 9 bases. The CDR3 has 16 amino acids. The V gene's germline CDR1 is MNHEY and CDR2 SMNVEV (reference sequence). V lost 4 bases to trimming and J lost 12 bases; unmatched junction nucleotides: 16. CDR3 in DNA: TGTGCCAGCAGTTCCCTTGCTAGCGGGAATGGGGCGGGGCAGTTCTTC. It is translated as CASSSLASGNGAGQFF.

The V call is TRBV4-1, the J call TRBJ2-2; the D gene could be TRBD1 or TRBD2 (6 bases each). CDR1 is MGHRA and CDR2 is YSYEKL in the germline V gene. V lost 2 bases and J 2 bases, leaving 9 bases between the germline ends. The CDR3 has 15 amino acids. CDR3 amino acids: CASSQPGGNTGELFF. Written as DNA, the CDR3 is TGCGCCAGCAGCCAACCCGGGGGCAACACCGGGGAGCTGTTTTTT.

This chain uses TRBV7-9 with TRBJ2-7; 7 bases map to TRBD1. This CDR3 is built from 17 residues. Germline V gene lookup returns CDR1 SEHNR and CDR2 FQNEAQ (reference sequence). V lost 5 bases, J lost 8 bases, and 21 bases stayed unmatched. CDR3 DNA: TGTGCCAGCAGCACCAACAGGGGCCCCAAGAAGCTGTGGAAGCAGTACTTC. This gives the protein CASSTNRGPKKLWKQYF.

This clone was counted only a few times. CDR3 sequence: CASSIWGQGAQPQHF. DNA of the CDR3: TGTGCCAGTAGTATTTGGGGACAGGGGGCCCAGCCCCAGCATTTT. V gene TRBV19 combines with J gene TRBJ1-5, with TRBD1 matching 12 bases. Germline loops: CDR1 LNHDA, CDR2 SQIVND (reference sequence). The V segment lost 3 bases and the J segment 7 bases; nucleotides outside the gene matches: 4. The CDR3 consists of 15 residues.

The CDR3 loop reads CASTPTGDTQYF. DNA of the CDR3: TGTGCCAGCACCCCCACGGGGGATACGCAGTATTTT. The chain recombines TRBV2 with TRBJ2-3; a possible D gene is TRBD2 (5 bases). The length of the CDR3 is 12 residues. V lost 7 bases, J lost 6 bases, and 11 bases lay in between. The V gene's germline CDR1 is SNHLY and CDR2 FYNNEI.